This T cell receptor (beta chain) was obtained from a study of CXCR3-negative and CXCR3-positive naive CD8 T cells. The study's findings and limits: TRB CDR3s were more hydrophobic in CXCR3-positive than in CXCR3-negative naive cells. Similar TRBV-TRBJ gene usage was seen in naive CXCR3-negative and CXCR3-positive cells, but not in memory cells.

The CDR3 loop spans 13 amino acids. CDR1 MNHEY and CDR2 SVGAGI come from the germline V gene. Libraries of TRB cDNA were made by 5' RACE and carried UMIs. TCRdb re-called the 5' RACE reads and shows each CDR3 protein once, DNA omitted. In all, the sample yields about 110,000 distinct CDR3 sequences. Comments on this clonotype: Antigen: not known.

This TCR was sampled from a human donor in good health. Some clones in this sample may be carry-over from other donors' samples. The specimen sequenced was naive CXCR3+ CD8+ T cells from blood. Subset in this sample: CD45RO-CCR7+CD27+CD95- naive CD8+ T cells expressing CXCR3 (TNR3+). The rearrangement uses TRBV6-5 and TRBJ2-7; TCRdb's assignment of TRBD2 cannot be checked, as there is no DNA. The CDR3 here is CASTSGSSYEQYF.